This TCR beta chain is from a study of blood T cells in healthy people across ages. V lost 5 bases to trimming and J lost 2 bases; unmatched junction nucleotides: 7. Germline V gene lookup returns CDR1 MNHEY and CDR2 SMNVEV (reference sequence). The CDR3 is made up of 15 amino acids. Study findings and constraints: In older individuals, TCR beta diversity per million T cells was lower, falling roughly linearly with age.

A second PCR, run for about 6 to 12 cycles, used a sample-barcoded 5' primer plus a J-beta primer mix. Each CDR3 protein gets one entry after TCRdb re-called the 5' RACE reads with MiXCR. The sample consists of around 780,000 distinct CDR3 sequences, approximately 60% of them appearing once. Comments on this clonotype: As yet, its antigen is unknown.

The V call is TRBV27, the J call TRBJ2-7; 9 positions match TRBD2. The sample was blood. The source is a man aged 35-49 years in good health. In DNA, the CDR3 is TGTGCCAGCAGTGTAGAGGGACTAGCTCCCTACGAGCAGTACTTC. This translates into CASSVEGLAPYEQYF.